A single sample is the source of the 25 T cell receptor beta chains below, sequenced in a study of cytomegalovirus exposure and HLA in healthy donors. Both 60 Vbeta primers and 13 Jbeta primers went into the PCR. Sequencing used immunoSEQ multiplex PCR; TCRdb keeps in-frame clones, though not all of them. The data contain 280,000 or so clones, roughly 90% of them seen just once; the ten biggest clones take up around 2.1%. The sequenced sample was PBMCs. The receptor source for this set is a woman between 18 and 29 years old in good health and CMV-seronegative.

This chain uses TRBV7-9 with TRBJ1-2; D is perhaps TRBD1 (6 bases). CDR3 size: 15 residues. V shed 4 bases and J shed 2 bases, with 14 bases lying between them. CDR1 is SEHNR and CDR2 is FQNEAQ in the germline V gene (reference sequence). DNA of the CDR3: TGTGCCAGCAGCTCCCGGGACACCTTAAACTATGGCTACACCTTC. Protein product: CASSSRDTLNYGYTF.

The gene calls are TRBV7-8 and TRBJ2-1; a possible D gene is TRBD2 (7 bases). Trimming removed 2 bases from V and 0 bases from J, with 14 bases in between. The CDR3 loop spans 17 amino acids. In germline, CDR1 is SGHVS, CDR2 FQNEAQ. CDR3 sequence reads: CASSLTGGASSYNEQFF. Written as DNA, the CDR3 is TGTGCCAGCAGCTTAACTGGGGGGGCGAGCTCCTACAATGAGCAGTTCTTC.

The genes are TRBV5-8 and TRBJ1-1; 7 bases line up with TRBD1. The V gene's germline CDR1 is SGHTS and CDR2 YDEGEE. The CDR3 is 16 residues long. J lost 3 bases, V lost 4 bases, and 12 bases had no gene match. CDR3 bases: TGTGCCAGCAGCCAAGCTACAGGGGTAAAGGACACTGAAGCTTTCTTT. This sequence encodes CASSQATGVKDTEAFF.

The chain carries TRBV19 and TRBJ2-7, with TRBD1 matching 7 bases. The CDR3 covers 16 residues. The germline gives CDR1 LNHDA, CDR2 SQIVND (reference sequence). Trimming at V came to 3 bases and at J to 2 bases, leaving 10 bases not matched to a gene. In nucleotides, the CDR3 is TGTGCCAGTAGTATGACAGGGTACCCTCCTCCCTACGAGCAGTACTTC. Its translation is CASSMTGYPPPYEQYF.

The genes are TRBV9 and TRBJ2-5; 8 bases line up with TRBD2. Germline V gene data show CDR1 as SGDLS and CDR2 as YYNGEE. Losses at the gene ends were 0 bases for V and 4 bases for J; bases not matched to a gene: 5. The CDR3 extends over 15 amino acids. The CDR3 loop reads CASSVGERGLETQYF. The CDR3 coding sequence is TGTGCCAGCAGCGTAGGCGAGCGGGGGTTAGAGACCCAGTACTTC.

This chain joins TRBV7-3 and TRBJ2-5, with D perhaps TRBD1 (5 bases). With 5 bases removed from V and 4 bases from J, the gap between germline ends came to 11 bases. In germline, CDR1 is SGHTA, CDR2 FQGTGA. The CDR3 sequence is 13 residues long. CDR3 protein: CASSLVRGETQYF. The CDR3 DNA sequence: TGTGCCAGCAGCCTGGTTAGGGGAGAGACCCAGTACTTC.

The chain links TRBV30 to TRBJ2-1; TRBD2 might be the D (5 bases). V was cut by 4 bases and J by 0 bases, with 16 bases left in between. This CDR3 is 16 amino acids long. CDR1 and CDR2 (germline): GTSNPN, SVGIG (reference sequence). The CDR3 DNA follows: TGTGCCTGGATCTCTGCGGGCTCGAGCTCCTACAATGAGCAGTTCTTC. Its protein is CAWISAGSSSYNEQFF. Drawing the rest from reference TRBV30 and TRBJ2-1, the complete variable domain is SQTIHQWPATLVQPVGSPLSLECTVEGTSNPNLYWYRQAAGRGLQLLFYSVGIGQISSEVPQNLSASRPQDRQFILSSKKLLLSDSGFYLCAWISAGSSSYNEQFFGPGTRLTVL.

V is TRBV18 and J is TRBJ1-2; D is undetermined. Trimming cost V 3 bases and J 4 bases, with 9 bases left between them. This CDR3 spans 13 amino acids. Germline assignment: CDR1 KGHSH and CDR2 LQKENI. The CDR3 spells CASSPIQVYGYTF. The DNA for the CDR3 is TGTGCCAGCTCACCGATTCAGGTCTATGGCTACACCTTC.

The table lists this clone with a count of one. This rearrangement joins TRBV7-8 to TRBJ1-1, with a possible D match to TRBD1 (6 bases). CDR3 size: 15 residues. Per the germline V gene, CDR1 is SGHVS and CDR2 is FQNEAQ. Trimming left V 5 bases short and J 2 bases short, with 15 bases between. In nucleotides, the CDR3 is TGTGCCAGCAGCCTTGTGAGCAGGGGAAACACTGAAGCTTTCTTT. It codes for CASSLVSRGNTEAFF.

The chain has TRBV30 and TRBJ1-2; maybe TRBD1 (5 bases). Germline V gene lookup returns CDR1 GTSNPN and CDR2 SVGIG (reference sequence). The CDR3 runs 13 residues. V lost 4 bases and J lost 2, with 11 bases in between. CDR3 coding DNA: TGTGCCTGGACACAGGACGTCAACTATGGCTACACCTTC. Amino acid sequence: CAWTQDVNYGYTF.

The chain has TRBV13 and TRBJ2-7; TRBD2 matches at 8 bases. CDR1 is PRHDT, CDR2 FYEKMQ, per germline (reference sequence). CDR3 length equals 15 residues. The V segment lost 5 bases and the J segment 2 bases; nucleotides outside the gene matches: 8. CDR3 sequence reads: CASSPTETSAYEQYF. The CDR3 bases are TGTGCCAGCAGCCCCACCGAGACTAGCGCCTACGAGCAGTACTTC.

This sequence joins TRBV6-5 and TRBJ1-2; tentative D call: TRBD1 (6 bases). Trimming cost V 0 bases and J 5 bases, with 16 bases left between them. The CDR3 is made up of 16 amino acids. CDR1 MNHEY and CDR2 SVGAGI come from the germline V gene. As DNA, the CDR3 is TGTGCCAGCAGTTACTCCGGACAGCCCTCCCCTTATGGCTACACCTTC. Translation: CASSYSGQPSPYGYTF.

This sequence joins TRBV27 and TRBJ2-2; no reliable D call. Trimming removed 0 bases at V and 5 bases at J, with 10 bases between. The CDR3 runs to 15 residues. Looked up from germline, CDR1 is MNHEY and CDR2 is SMNVEV (reference sequence). The chain's CDR3 is CASSLSQTLTGELFF. The CDR3 nucleotides are TGTGCCAGCAGTTTATCACAGACCCTGACCGGGGAGCTGTTTTTT.

The CDR3 here is CASSPRTGGFGSNQPQHF. CDR3 DNA: TGTGCCAGTAGTCCTCGGACAGGGGGCTTCGGTAGCAATCAGCCCCAGCATTTT. The rearrangement links TRBV19 to TRBJ1-5; 11 positions agree with TRBD1. This CDR3 region has 18 residues. J gave up 0 bases and V 5 bases, and 9 bases lay outside the gene matches. Looked up from germline, CDR1 is LNHDA and CDR2 is SQIVND (reference sequence).

The rearrangement links TRBV2 to TRBJ2-3, with D tentatively TRBD2 (5 bases). In germline, CDR1 is SNHLY, CDR2 FYNNEI. Trimming stripped 7 bases from V and 5 bases from J, with 13 bases between. This CDR3 has 13 amino acids. CDR3 coding DNA: TGTGCCAGCAAATCGGACTTGATAGATACGCAGTATTTT. Amino acids: CASKSDLIDTQYF.

The chain joins TRBV28 to TRBJ2-1; 11 positions agree with TRBD2. The CDR3 contains 18 residues. Germline CDR1 MDHEN, CDR2 SYDVKM. J was trimmed by 7 bases and V by 0 bases; bases with no gene match: 11. CDR3: CASSLWRLGLAGGNEQFF. The CDR3 DNA reads TGTGCCAGCAGTTTATGGCGACTGGGGCTAGCGGGGGGTAATGAGCAGTTCTTC.

This clone has only one observation. V is TRBV19 and J is TRBJ2-3, with TRBD1 matching 9 bases. The germline V gene encodes CDR1 LNHDA and CDR2 SQIVND (reference sequence). V was clipped by 6 bases and J by 3 bases; unmatched bases: 7. CDR3 size: 15 residues. The chain's CDR3 is CASRTTGGGTDTQYF. CDR3 in DNA: TGTGCCAGTAGAACGACAGGGGGAGGGACAGATACGCAGTATTTT.

This chain connects TRBV4-1 to TRBJ2-7; weak D call: TRBD1 (6 bases). Deletions cut 3 bases from V and 5 bases from J, with 17 bases between. CDR3 size: 15 residues. CDR1 and CDR2 from the germline V gene are MGHRA and YSYEKL. The DNA of the CDR3 is TGCGCCAGCAGCCATCCAGTAAACAACAGGGACGAGCAGTACTTC. Protein sequence: CASSHPVNNRDEQYF.

The V call is TRBV19, the J call TRBJ2-2; 11 positions agree with TRBD2. CDR1 is LNHDA, CDR2 SQIVND, per germline (reference sequence). Germline trimming cut 6 bases from V and 6 bases from J; bases unmatched to any gene: 9. There are 16 residues in the CDR3. CDR3 residues: CASRQIAGGPSGELFF. CDR3 in DNA: TGTGCCAGTAGGCAAATAGCGGGGGGGCCGTCCGGGGAGCTGTTTTTT.

This chain connects TRBV6-1 to TRBJ1-1; D is perhaps TRBD1 (6 bases). The ends were cut back, 5 bases at V and 11 bases at J, with 27 bases in the middle. Germline V gene lookup returns CDR1 MNHNS and CDR2 SASEGT. The CDR3 sequence is 16 residues long. Written as DNA, the CDR3 is TGTGCCAGCAGTAAAGGGGGAGATTTGGGTTTCGGGTGGGCTTTCTTT. Its translation: CASSKGGDLGFGWAFF.

V and J are TRBV6-1 and TRBJ1-4, with D possibly being TRBD1 (6 bases). Trimming shortened V by 5 bases and J by 3 bases, and 10 bases separated the two germline ends. This CDR3 spans 14 amino acids. Germline V CDR1 and CDR2: MNHNS, SASEGT. The chain's CDR3 is CASSRTASNEKLFF. CDR3 nucleotide sequence: TGTGCCAGCAGTCGGACAGCGTCTAATGAAAAACTGTTTTTT.

This clone was seen a handful of times. This sequence joins TRBV9 and TRBJ2-7; the D gene is possibly TRBD2 (7 bases). The germline V and J ends were trimmed by 7 bases and 3 bases, with 20 bases remaining between them. The CDR3 is made up of 15 amino acids. The germline gives CDR1 SGDLS, CDR2 YYNGEE. CDR3 residues: CASGAGAPGNYEQYF. The DNA of the CDR3 is TGTGCCAGCGGTGCGGGGGCGCCAGGTAACTACGAGCAGTACTTC.

This sequence joins TRBV2 and TRBJ2-7; no definite D call. Germline V gives CDR1 SNHLY, CDR2 FYNNEI. The CDR3 contains 16 residues. Trimming took off 2 bases at V and 0 bases at J, with 14 bases between the two ends. The CDR3 spells CASSESDLTSSYEQYF. For the CDR3, the DNA is TGTGCCAGCAGTGAAAGCGACTTAACGAGCTCCTACGAGCAGTACTTC.

The chain recombines TRBV9 with TRBJ1-4, with a tentative D call TRBD1 (5 bases). CDR1 and CDR2 (germline): SGDLS, YYNGEE. Between the trimmed V and J ends, which lost 0 bases and 7 bases, there was a span of 16 bases. The CDR3 is made up of 16 amino acids. The CDR3 DNA sequence: TGTGCCAGCAGCGTAGCCCCCTGGGCAGGGTCTGAAAAACTGTTTTTT. Translation: CASSVAPWAGSEKLFF. The whole variable domain, filled in from reference TRBV9 and TRBJ1-4, reads DSGVTQTPKHLITATGQRVTLRCSPRSGDLSVYWYQQSLDQGLQFLIQYYNGEERAKGNILERFSAQQFPDLHSELNLSSLELGDSALYFCASSVAPWAGSEKLFFGSGTQLSVL.

This rearrangement joins TRBV2 to TRBJ2-5; no firm D call. V lost 1 base and J lost 7, with 13 bases in between. Germline V gives CDR1 SNHLY, CDR2 FYNNEI. The CDR3 contains 14 residues. CDR3 region: CASSEVGFLGTQYF. CDR3 nucleotides: TGTGCCAGCAGTGAAGTGGGCTTCCTTGGGACCCAGTACTTC. The full variable domain, rest sourced from reference TRBV2 and TRBJ2-5, is EPEVTQTPSHQVTQMGQEVILRCVPISNHLYFYWYRQILGQKVEFLVSFYNNEISEKSEIFDDQFSVERPDGSNFTLKIRSTKLEDSAMYFCASSEVGFLGTQYFGPGTRLLVL.